Sequencing of this TCR beta chain was carried out in a study of CD8 T cells in Susac syndrome. TCR beta sequencing covered blood CD8+ and CD4+ T cells. The germline V gene encodes CDR1 MGHRA and CDR2 YSYEKL. V was trimmed by 0 bases and J by 7 bases, leaving 3 bases between them. CDR3 length: 11 residues. After extraction with the RNeasy kit, roughly 0.5 to 1 ug of the RNA was reverse transcribed using random hexamers. TCRdb redid the calling of the immunoSEQ multiplex PCR reads with MiXCR, one entry per CDR3 protein. The sample shows about 140,000 distinct CDR3 sequences, 95% of them seen only once. This clonotype was sampled from a human donor with Susac syndrome. The specimen sequenced was CD8+ T cells from PBMCs. This sequence joins TRBV4-1 and TRBJ1-2; no clear D gene. CDR3 sequence reads: CASSQDFGYTF. Written as DNA, the CDR3 is TGCGCCAGCAGCCAAGATTTTGGCTACACCTTC.